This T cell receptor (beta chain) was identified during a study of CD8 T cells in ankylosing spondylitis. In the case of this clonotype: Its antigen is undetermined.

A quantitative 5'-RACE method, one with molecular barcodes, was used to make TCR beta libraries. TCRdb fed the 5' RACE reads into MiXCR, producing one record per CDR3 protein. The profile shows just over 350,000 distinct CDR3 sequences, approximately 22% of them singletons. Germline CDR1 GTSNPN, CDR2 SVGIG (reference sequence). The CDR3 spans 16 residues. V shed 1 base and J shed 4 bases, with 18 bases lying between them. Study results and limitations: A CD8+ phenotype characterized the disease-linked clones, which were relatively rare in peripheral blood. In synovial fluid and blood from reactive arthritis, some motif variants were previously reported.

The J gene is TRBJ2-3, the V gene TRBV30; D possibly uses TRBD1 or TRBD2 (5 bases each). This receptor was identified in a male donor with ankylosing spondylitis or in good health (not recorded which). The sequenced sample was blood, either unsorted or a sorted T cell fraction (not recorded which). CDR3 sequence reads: CAWSGGRDRLADTQYF. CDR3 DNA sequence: TGTGCCTGGAGTGGGGGCCGGGACCGCCTGGCAGATACGCAGTATTTT.